The present TCR beta chain was sequenced within a study of CD8+ T cells in alopecia areata. Across the study: Treated patients received oral tofacitinib, 5 to 10 mg twice daily. The study, taken as a whole, reports: Tofacitinib produced a significant decrease in scalp clonality and in expanded CD8+ clones among the top 100. In blood and scalp, many expanded lesional clones persisted during tofacitinib.

Treatment defined: oral pan-JAK inhibitor, 5-10 mg twice daily. This clone was seen a few times. Its target is unknown. Following extraction, RNA underwent reverse transcription to cDNA, which served as the sequencing template. Using immunoSEQ multiplex PCR, the repertoire was profiled, and TCRdb retains in-frame clones only, with some absent. The sample contains roughly 120,000 clones, about 50% of which appear only once. This CDR3 is 13 amino acids long. Germline lookup yields CDR1 GTSNPN and CDR2 SVGIG (reference sequence). Trimming stripped 4 bases from V and 11 bases from J, with 20 bases between.

Sequenced material: CD4+ T cells sorted from blood, taken at week 4, from a patient treated with tofacitinib. This TCR came from a human donor with alopecia areata. The J gene is TRBJ1-1, the V gene TRBV30, with D unclear. Written as DNA, the CDR3 is TGTGCCTGGAACGGCGGCTTCGGACGGCGGGCTTTCTTT. This gives the protein CAWNGGFGRRAFF.